This T cell receptor beta chain was captured in a study of cytomegalovirus exposure and HLA in healthy donors. Both 60 Vbeta primers and 13 Jbeta primers went into the PCR. In the original processing: Later, an analysis found 75 million to 100 million unique TCR beta chains, and approximately 10 million of these were shared. The table came from immunoSEQ multiplex PCR; TCRdb's copy has only in-frame clones and leaves some out. V and J calls and clone size come straight from that table; D and trimming were deduced from the DNA. This sample has over 90,000 clones, with approximately 70% found just once. V was shortened by 11 bases and J by 8 bases, with 15 bases between the two germline ends. The germline CDR1 and CDR2 sequences are MNHNY and SVGAGI (reference sequence). The CDR3 length is 11 residues.

The chain joins TRBV6-6 to TRBJ1-2; TRBD1 might be the D (6 bases). Source material: PBMCs. This receptor was obtained from a man aged 40-49 years in good health and CMV-seronegative. The CDR3 DNA follows: TGTGCCGGCAAACAGGGACGAGGCTACACCTTC. It is translated as CAGKQGRGYTF.